A single sample gave rise to the 30 T cell receptor beta chains below, sequenced in a study of cytomegalovirus exposure and HLA in healthy donors. Use of 60 Vbeta and 13 Jbeta primers characterized the PCR. Measured with immunoSEQ multiplex PCR; TCRdb has only the in-frame clones, and not every one. This specimen shows under 200,000 clones; the ten leading clones hold less than 6.5%. Source material: PBMCs. The receptors here all came from a young man in good health and CMV-seronegative.

This chain links TRBV10-1 with TRBJ2-3; D is uncertain. Between the trimmed V and J ends, which lost 2 bases and 6 bases, there was a span of 9 bases. Germline CDR1 WNHNN, CDR2 SYGVQD (reference sequence). The CDR3 contains 13 residues. CDR3 in amino acids: CASSETPVDTQYF. CDR3 nucleotides: TGCGCCAGCAGTGAGACCCCAGTGGATACGCAGTATTTT.

The chain links TRBV18 to TRBJ1-4; weak D call: TRBD1 (5 bases). Germline CDR1 KGHSH, CDR2 LQKENI. The CDR3 is made up of 15 amino acids. Trimming took off 3 bases at V and 6 bases at J, with 14 bases between the two ends. The CDR3 region has the DNA TGTGCCAGCTCACCTTCGCGGGGGGGTGATGAAAAACTGTTTTTT. Translated, it gives CASSPSRGGDEKLFF.

The CDR3, as DNA: TGTGCCAGCTCAAGGGACAGCTCCCTTGAAAAACTGTTTTTT. Protein sequence: CASSRDSSLEKLFF. The chain couples TRBV18 to TRBJ1-4; 7 positions agree with TRBD1. Germline CDR1 is KGHSH and CDR2 is LQKENI. The V gene end was trimmed by 5 bases and the J gene end by 7 bases; junction bases not matched to a gene: 7. The CDR3 is 14 residues long.

The chain has TRBV11-3 and TRBJ2-7; D call uncertain. The CDR3 runs to 11 residues. CDR1 is SGHNT, CDR2 YENEEA, per germline. V lost 8 bases to trimming and J lost 5 bases, with 10 bases between them. The CDR3 is CASSKENEQYF. CDR3 nucleotide sequence: TGTGCCAGCTCTAAGGAGAACGAGCAGTACTTC.

The gene calls are TRBV5-4 and TRBJ2-5; TRBD2 is a possible D gene (5 bases). The CDR3 runs 16 residues. Trimming left V 0 bases short and J 6 bases short, with 18 bases between. The germline gives CDR1 SGHNT, CDR2 YYREEE (reference sequence). CDR3 sequence (DNA): TGTGCCAGCAGCTTGGTGGGTAGCCCTAGCCCAAAGACCCAGTACTTC. This gives the protein CASSLVGSPSPKTQYF.

The gene calls are TRBV14 and TRBJ2-7; possible D gene TRBD1, 5 bases. There are 14 residues in the CDR3. Germline CDR1 SGHDN, CDR2 FVKESK. The ends were cut back, 3 bases at V and 3 bases at J, with 12 bases in the middle. This chain's CDR3 is CASSQAGHLYEQYF. CDR3 DNA sequence: TGTGCCAGCAGCCAGGCCGGACACCTCTACGAGCAGTACTTC. Together with reference TRBV14 and TRBJ2-7, the CDR3 gives the full variable domain: EAGVTQFPSHSVIEKGQTVTLRCDPISGHDNLYWYRRVMGKEIKFLLHFVKESKQDESGMPNNRFLAERTGGTYSTLKVQPAELEDSGVYFCASSQAGHLYEQYFGPGTRLTVT.

The rearrangement uses TRBV5-1 and TRBJ2-2, with D possibly being TRBD2 (5 bases). The germline gives CDR1 SGHRS, CDR2 YFSETQ. V shed 6 bases and J shed 2 bases, with 11 bases lying between them. The CDR3 contains 14 residues. The DNA of the CDR3 is TGCGCCAGCACCCCCCGGGGAAACACCGGGGAGCTGTTTTTT. Translation gives CASTPRGNTGELFF.

This chain uses TRBV10-3 with TRBJ2-2; D perhaps matches TRBD1 (7 bases). V was clipped by 11 bases and J by 8 bases, with 15 bases between them. Germline V gene sequence: CDR1 ENHRY, CDR2 SYGVKD. This CDR3 contains 12 residues. The CDR3 region is CAVNRGGGELFF. CDR3 DNA sequence: TGTGCCGTGAACAGGGGAGGTGGGGAGCTGTTTTTT.

The chain recombines TRBV6-1 with TRBJ1-1, with TRBD1 identical over 9 bases. The CDR3 spans 15 residues. The V gene end was trimmed by 4 bases and the J gene end by 8 bases; junction bases not matched to a gene: 11. Per the germline V gene, CDR1 is MNHNS and CDR2 is SASEGT. The CDR3 region is CASSATYGQGLEAFF. The CDR3 DNA sequence: TGTGCCAGCAGTGCTACATATGGACAGGGGCTAGAAGCTTTCTTT.

The chain has TRBV21-1 and TRBJ1-5; TRBD1 is the table's D call, not checked against the DNA. TRBV21-1 is noted as a pseudogene. The CDR3 runs to 14 residues. DNA for the CDR3: TGTGCCAGCAGCCAGAGGGGGTGGGGTGAGCCCCAGCATTTT. Translation gives CASSQRGWGEPQHF.

The chain recombines TRBV7-6 with TRBJ1-6; D may be TRBD1 (6 bases). Trimming left V 3 bases short and J 8 bases short, with 11 bases between. The CDR3 covers 14 residues. Germline lookup yields CDR1 SGHVS and CDR2 FNYEAQ. CDR3 coding DNA: TGTGCCAGCAGCTTTTCAGGGGTCGATTCACCCCTCCACTTT. Amino acids: CASSFSGVDSPLHF.

The chain is built from TRBV10-3 and TRBJ2-1; 14 bases line up with TRBD2. This CDR3 contains 17 residues. Per the germline V gene, CDR1 is ENHRY and CDR2 is SYGVKD. Germline trimming cut 8 bases from V and 7 bases from J; bases unmatched to any gene: 13. The CDR3 DNA sequence: TGTGCCATCGGACAAAGCGGACTAGCGGGAGGACCAAATGAGCAGTTCTTC. Translated: CAIGQSGLAGGPNEQFF.

V gene TRBV5-4 combines with J gene TRBJ1-1; D is unclear. V lost 3 bases to trimming and J lost 0 bases, with 15 bases between them. CDR1 and CDR2 (germline): SGHNT, YYREEE (reference sequence). The CDR3 has 16 residues. Here the CDR3 reads CASSWTGEGVNTEAFF. In DNA, the CDR3 is TGTGCCAGCAGCTGGACCGGGGAGGGAGTGAACACTGAAGCTTTCTTT.

The rearrangement uses TRBV9 and TRBJ1-5, with unresolved D. The germline V gene encodes CDR1 SGDLS and CDR2 YYNGEE. Trimming removed 0 bases from V and 7 bases from J, with 11 bases in between. The CDR3 totals 14 residues. The CDR3 sequence is CASSVDFSPQPQHF. CDR3 sequence (DNA): TGTGCCAGCAGCGTAGACTTCTCCCCACAGCCCCAGCATTTT.

The chain combines TRBV19 with TRBJ1-4; D unresolved. Trimming shortened V by 6 bases and J by 0 bases, and 17 bases separated the two germline ends. CDR1 is LNHDA and CDR2 is SQIVND in the germline V gene (reference sequence). CDR3 length equals 17 residues. The CDR3 loop reads CASRSRGGQATNEKLFF. DNA of the CDR3: TGTGCCAGTAGGTCACGCGGCGGCCAAGCAACTAATGAAAAACTGTTTTTT.

The genes are TRBV7-2 and TRBJ2-1; weak D call: TRBD1 (6 bases). Trimming removed 1 base at V and 3 bases at J, with 7 bases between. The CDR3 runs 14 residues. Germline V gene data show CDR1 as SGHTA and CDR2 as FQGNSA. The CDR3 loop reads CASSLEQGYNEQFF. The CDR3, as DNA: TGTGCCAGCAGCTTAGAACAGGGCTACAATGAGCAGTTCTTC.

The chain combines TRBV7-2 with TRBJ1-1; 8 bases agree with TRBD1. CDR1 and CDR2 from the germline V gene are SGHTA and FQGNSA. Losses at the gene ends were 1 base for V and 10 bases for J; bases not matched to a gene: 11. The CDR3 is made up of 15 amino acids. The DNA for the CDR3 is TGTGCCAGCAGCTTAGTAGGAGGACAGGGATCGATAGCTTTCTTT. Protein: CASSLVGGQGSIAFF.

The chain combines TRBV7-2 with TRBJ1-2, with a tentative D call TRBD1 (5 bases). The CDR3 consists of 13 residues. V was trimmed by 1 base and J by 5 bases, leaving 8 bases between them. Per germline, CDR1 SGHTA and CDR2 FQGNSA. The CDR3 DNA reads TGTGCCAGCAGCTTAGTACGGGGGTATGGCTACACCTTC. It is translated as CASSLVRGYGYTF.

The chain carries TRBV6-5 and TRBJ2-7; tentative D call: TRBD1 (6 bases). Germline CDR1 reads MNHEY; CDR2 reads SVGAGI. The length of the CDR3 is 15 residues. V was shortened by 2 bases and J by 4 bases, with 15 bases between the two germline ends. CDR3 sequence: CASSYSRQVLYEQYF. In DNA, the CDR3 is TGTGCCAGCAGTTACAGCCGACAGGTGCTATACGAGCAGTACTTC.

CDR3 loop: CASSLGTGASGNTIYF. The CDR3 coding sequence is TGTGCCAGCAGCTTAGGGACAGGGGCCTCTGGAAACACCATATATTTT. J is TRBJ1-3 and V is TRBV9; the match to TRBD1 covers 10 bases. This CDR3 contains 16 residues. Germline V gene data show CDR1 as SGDLS and CDR2 as YYNGEE. V was clipped by 4 bases and J by 0 bases; unmatched bases: 4.

This chain uses TRBV19 with TRBJ1-1, with D maybe TRBD1 (5 bases). Trimming left V 4 bases short and J 6 bases short, with 15 bases between. The germline V gene has CDR1 LNHDA and CDR2 SQIVND (reference sequence). The CDR3 is 14 amino acids. The CDR3 is CASSTLEGRAEAFF. The CDR3 DNA follows: TGTGCCAGTAGTACCCTCGAGGGGAGGGCTGAAGCTTTCTTT. Full variable domain (rest looked up from reference TRBV19 and TRBJ1-1): DGGITQSPKYLFRKEGQNVTLSCEQNLNHDAMYWYRQDPGQGLRLIYYSQIVNDFQKGDIAEGYSVSREKKESFPLTVTSAQKNPTAFYLCASSTLEGRAEAFFGQGTRLTVV.

The genes are TRBV13 and TRBJ1-1, with 10 bases fitting TRBD1. CDR3 length: 16 amino acids. Germline V gives CDR1 PRHDT, CDR2 FYEKMQ (reference sequence). V lost 5 bases, J lost 5 bases, and 11 bases stayed unmatched. The CDR3 DNA is TGTGCCAGCAGCCCTAGCCCCGGACAGGGGGAGACTGAAGCTTTCTTT. It is translated as CASSPSPGQGETEAFF.

The chain links TRBV6-5 to TRBJ2-7; tentative D call: TRBD2 (7 bases). The CDR3 loop spans 14 amino acids. Germline loops: CDR1 MNHEY, CDR2 SVGAGI. The germline V and J ends were trimmed by 8 bases and 4 bases, with 18 bases remaining between them. CDR3 sequence reads: CASARGGSMYEQYF. CDR3 nucleotides: TGTGCCAGCGCCAGGGGAGGGAGTATGTACGAGCAGTACTTC.

The chain couples TRBV14 to TRBJ1-1; D is unclear. Germline V lookup: CDR1 SGHDN, CDR2 FVKESK. The CDR3 covers 14 residues. The ends were cut back, 4 bases at V and 4 bases at J, with 13 bases in the middle. CDR3 residues: CASSPSSGSTEAFF. DNA for the CDR3: TGTGCCAGCAGCCCCTCGAGTGGTAGCACTGAAGCTTTCTTT.

The chain employs TRBV5-1 and TRBJ2-7; 8 bases align to TRBD2. Germline CDR1 SGHRS, CDR2 YFSETQ. This CDR3 contains 17 residues. Trimming removed 3 bases from V and 3 bases from J; junction bases left unmatched: 14. The CDR3 nucleotides are TGCGCCAGCAGCTCGATGGGGGGACCCCGGGGGGGCTACGAGCAGTACTTC. Encoded protein: CASSSMGGPRGGYEQYF.

The chain joins TRBV28 to TRBJ2-2, with D possibly matching TRBD2 (6 bases). V was pared by 3 bases and J by 4 bases, with 9 bases between. Per the germline V gene, CDR1 is MDHEN and CDR2 is SYDVKM. The CDR3 consists of 14 residues. The CDR3 nucleotides are TGTGCCAGCAGTTTGACTAGTACCACCGGGGAGCTGTTTTTT. Residues: CASSLTSTTGELFF.

This chain connects TRBV7-9 to TRBJ2-5, with 7 bases aligning to TRBD1. The CDR3 has 12 residues. V dropped 5 bases and J dropped 3; count of bases not matched to a gene: 0. CDR1 and CDR2 (germline): SEHNR, FQNEAQ (reference sequence). The CDR3 region is CASSGQEETQYF. CDR3 DNA sequence: TGTGCCAGCAGCGGACAGGAAGAGACCCAGTACTTC.

This chain joins TRBV11-2 and TRBJ1-4, with a tentative D call TRBD1 (6 bases). The V and J ends lost 1 base and 7 bases respectively, with 16 bases between them. The CDR3 spans 16 residues. Germline V gene sequence: CDR1 SGHAT, CDR2 FQNNGV. The CDR3 region has the DNA TGTGCCAGCAGCTTAGGGACCCAGGGGATAAGTGAAAAACTGTTTTTT. This codes for CASSLGTQGISEKLFF.

V gene TRBV6-5 combines with J gene TRBJ2-7, with D maybe TRBD1 (5 bases). V was pared by 4 bases and J by 2 bases, with 9 bases between. This CDR3 contains 13 residues. Germline V gene lookup returns CDR1 MNHEY and CDR2 SVGAGI. CDR3 nucleotides: TGTGCCAGCAGTTGGGGCAGTACCTACGAGCAGTACTTC. Protein sequence: CASSWGSTYEQYF.

The chain recombines TRBV7-9 with TRBJ1-5; a possible D gene is TRBD1 (6 bases). In germline, CDR1 is SEHNR, CDR2 FQNEAQ (reference sequence). The CDR3 is made up of 14 amino acids. With 4 bases removed from V and 7 bases from J, the gap between germline ends came to 14 bases. In DNA form, the CDR3 reads TGTGCCAGCAGCTCACAGGGAAAGGGACAGCCCCAGCATTTT. This translates into CASSSQGKGQPQHF.